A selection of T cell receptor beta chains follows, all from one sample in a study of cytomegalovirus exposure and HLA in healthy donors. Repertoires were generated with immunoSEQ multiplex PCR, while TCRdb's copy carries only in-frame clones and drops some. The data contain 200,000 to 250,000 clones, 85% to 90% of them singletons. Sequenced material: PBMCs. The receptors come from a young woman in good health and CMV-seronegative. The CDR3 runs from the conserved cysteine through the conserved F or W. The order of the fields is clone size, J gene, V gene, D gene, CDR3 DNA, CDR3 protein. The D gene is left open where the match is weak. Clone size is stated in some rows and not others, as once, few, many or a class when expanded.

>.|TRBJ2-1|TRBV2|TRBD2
TGTGCCAGCAAACTAGCGGGAGTAAGCAATGAGCAGTTCTTC
CASKLAGVSNEQFF
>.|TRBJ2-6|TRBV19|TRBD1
TGTGCCAGTAGTACCCGATGGGACAGGATCTCTGGGGCCAACGTCCTGACTTTC
CASSTRWDRISGANVLTF
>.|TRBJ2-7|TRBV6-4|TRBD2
TGTGCCAGCAGTCCGGGACTAGCGGGCGAGCAGTACTTC
CASSPGLAGEQYF
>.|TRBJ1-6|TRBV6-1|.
TGTGCCAGCAGTGAGTACACCTCCGGCGGTTCACCCCTCCACTTT
CASSEYTSGGSPLHF
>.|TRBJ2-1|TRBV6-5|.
TGTGCCAGCGGTCACGACTTTTACAATGAGCAGTTCTTC
CASGHDFYNEQFF
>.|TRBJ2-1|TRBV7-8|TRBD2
TGTGCCAGCAGCTTTGCGGGGAGGGGTGAGCAGTTCTTC
CASSFAGRGEQFF
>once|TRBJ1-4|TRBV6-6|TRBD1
TGTGCCAGCAGTACGACAGGGGGCGGGGAAAAACTGTTTTTT
CASSTTGGGEKLFF
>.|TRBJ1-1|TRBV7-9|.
TGTTCCAGCAGCGTGGGTCGGGGGGGCCCCCGGGACACTGAAGCTTTCTTT
CSSSVGRGGPRDTEAFF
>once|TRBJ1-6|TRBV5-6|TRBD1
TGTGCCAGCAGTCGGACAGGGCTCTCACCCCTCCACTTT
CASSRTGLSPLHF
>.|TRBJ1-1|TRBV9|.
TGTGCCAGCAGCGTAGTGCGGGGGAGGGGTAACACTGAAGCTTTCTTT
CASSVVRGRGNTEAFF
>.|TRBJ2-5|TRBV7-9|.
TGTTCCAGCAGCTTCGGTTGGGGGACTGAACAAGAGACCCAGTACTTC
CSSSFGWGTEQETQYF
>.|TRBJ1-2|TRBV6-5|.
TGTGCCAGCAGTTACCAGCCGGGAGGGGACTATGGCTACACCTTC
CASSYQPGGDYGYTF
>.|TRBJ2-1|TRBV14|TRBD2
TGTGCCAGCACGGTCGGAGCTGCGGGGGATTACAATGAGCAGTTCTTC
CASTVGAAGDYNEQFF
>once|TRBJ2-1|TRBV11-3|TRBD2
TGTGCCAGCAGACCAACTAGCGAGTACAATGAGCAGTTCTTC
CASRPTSEYNEQFF
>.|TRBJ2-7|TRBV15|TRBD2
TGTGCCACCAGCAGAGATGCTAGCGGGATAGAGCAGTACTTC
CATSRDASGIEQYF
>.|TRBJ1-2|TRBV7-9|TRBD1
TGTGCCAGCAGCTTAGCGGGCGGACAGGGGAATGGCTACACCTTC
CASSLAGGQGNGYTF
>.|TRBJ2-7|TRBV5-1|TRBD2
TGCGCCAGCAGCTTGGAACTAGCGGCCAACGAGCAGTACTTC
CASSLELAANEQYF
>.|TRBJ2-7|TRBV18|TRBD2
TGTGCCAGCTCACCGGCTAGCGGGGGGATCTACGAGCAGTACTTC
CASSPASGGIYEQYF
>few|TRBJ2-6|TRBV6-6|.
TGTGCCATCCATACAGGCTCTGGGGCCAACGTCCTGACTTTC
CAIHTGSGANVLTF
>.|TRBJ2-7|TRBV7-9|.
TGTGCCAGCGTACAGGGCCTCGAGCAGTACTTC
CASVQGLEQYF